These 32 T cell receptor beta chains share one sample of origin, sequenced in a study of neurological immune-mediated disorders. TCRdb reprocessed the 5' RACE reads with MiXCR, giving one entry per CDR3 protein. The table shows about 26,000 distinct CDR3 sequences, with more than 2.5% occurring only once. Sequenced: PBMCs. These receptors were taken from a woman aged 25 to 45 with multiple sclerosis.

This clonotype was detected ten times or more. J is TRBJ1-5 and V is TRBV7-2, with TRBD1 matching over 7 bases. CDR3 length equals 16 residues. Losses at the gene ends were 3 bases for V and 6 bases for J; bases not matched to a gene: 11. Germline V CDR1 and CDR2: SGHTA, FQGNSA. The CDR3 loop reads CASSLFGRGGGQPQHF. CDR3 nucleotides: TGTGCCAGCAGCTTGTTTGGCAGGGGGGGTGGTCAGCCCCAGCATTTT. The variable domain in full, completed from reference TRBV7-2 and TRBJ1-5, reads GAGVSQSPSNKVTEKGKDVELRCDPISGHTALYWYRQSLGQGLEFLIYFQGNSAPDKSGLPSDRFSAERTGGSVSTLTIQRTQQEDSAVYLCASSLFGRGGGQPQHFGDGTRLSIL.

This clonotype came up many times. The chain couples TRBV5-1 to TRBJ2-3; D may be TRBD1 (5 bases). From germline, CDR1 is SGHRS and CDR2 YFSETQ. This CDR3 comprises 13 residues. V dropped 0 bases and J dropped 4 bases, with 6 bases sitting between them. The CDR3 DNA sequence: TGCGCCAGCAGCTTGGACAGGCCAGATACGCAGTATTTT. Amino acid sequence: CASSLDRPDTQYF.

This clonotype was counted ten times or more. The J gene is TRBJ2-5, the V gene TRBV7-2; maybe TRBD1 (6 bases). CDR1 and CDR2 (germline): SGHTA, FQGNSA. The V and J ends lost 5 bases and 2 bases respectively, with 12 bases between them. The length of the CDR3 is 14 residues. CDR3 residues: CASSAPTGQETQYF. The CDR3 nucleotides are TGTGCCAGCAGCGCACCTACAGGGCAAGAGACCCAGTACTTC.

V usage is TRBV12-3 or TRBV12-4 and J usage is TRBJ2-7; a possible D gene is TRBD2 (5 bases). V lost 8 bases to trimming and J lost 5 bases, with 16 bases between them. The CDR3 extends over 13 amino acids. The CDR3 sequence is CASSRERKNEQYF. Written as DNA, the CDR3 is TGTGCCAGCTCCCGGGAAAGGAAAAACGAGCAGTACTTC.

The sample holds many counts of this clonotype. The chain couples TRBV10-3 to TRBJ1-1; 7 bases are a match to TRBD1. In germline, CDR1 is ENHRY, CDR2 SYGVKD. The CDR3 contains 10 residues. J was trimmed by 8 bases and V by 6 bases; bases with no gene match: 0. CDR3 coding DNA: TGTGCCATCAGGGACAGGGAAGCTTTCTTT. Translating gives CAIRDREAFF.

This clonotype is deemed medium-sized. This chain links TRBV21-1 with TRBJ2-7; the D segment call TRBD2 is taken from the table without a DNA check. TRBV21-1 is tagged as a pseudogene. The CDR3 runs 14 residues. CDR3 protein: CASSKIAGSYEQYF. The CDR3 DNA reads TGTGCCAGCAGCAAAATAGCGGGTTCCTACGAGCAGTACTTC.

In its sample, this clonotype ranks as medium-sized. The chain joins TRBV12-3 or TRBV12-4 to TRBJ1-2; 7 bases are shared with TRBD1. V was pared by 7 bases and J by 2 bases, with 7 bases of the junction left unmatched. CDR3 size: 14 residues. CDR3 DNA: TGTGCCAGCACAAAGGGACAGACGAACTATGGCTACACCTTC. This codes for CASTKGQTNYGYTF.

In regard to this clonotype: This may come from a read error, since a much larger clone is one base off. V is TRBV5-4 and J is TRBJ2-4, with unresolved D. The CDR3 totals 13 residues. Germline V gives CDR1 SGHNT, CDR2 YYREEE (reference sequence). CDR3 residues: CASILSGKNIQYF. CDR3 sequence (DNA): TGTGCCAGCATCTTGTCAGGCAAAAACATTCAGTACTTC.

This clonotype has at least ten counts. The chain links TRBV6-6 to TRBJ1-5; perhaps TRBD1 as D (6 bases). The germline CDR1 and CDR2 sequences are MNHNY and SVGAGI (reference sequence). V was clipped by 5 bases and J by 0 bases, with 20 bases between them. The CDR3 sequence is 18 residues long. The CDR3 coding sequence is TGTGCCAGCAGTCCCTGGGGGGCTATGGGAAATAGCAATCAGCCCCAGCATTTT. Translated: CASSPWGAMGNSNQPQHF.

This clonotype was seen ten or more times. A much larger clone differs from this one at a single base, so this may be a read error. The genes are TRBV20-1 and TRBJ2-3; D unclear. The length of the CDR3 is 12 residues. Germline V CDR1 and CDR2: DFQATT, SNEGSKA (reference sequence). V was trimmed by 6 bases and J by 3 bases, leaving 10 bases between them. The CDR3 DNA reads TGCAGTGCCACGATAACGACAGATACGCAGTATTTT. Protein sequence: CSATITTDTQYF.

This clonotype has ten or more counts. The gene calls are TRBV7-9 and TRBJ2-2; D is perhaps TRBD1 (5 bases). Between the trimmed V and J ends, which lost 5 bases and 7 bases, there was a span of 14 bases. This CDR3 contains 14 residues. The germline CDR1 and CDR2 sequences are SEHNR and FQNEAQ (reference sequence). Here the CDR3 reads CASSPWQGGGELFF. CDR3 in DNA: TGTGCCAGCAGCCCCTGGCAGGGTGGCGGGGAGCTGTTTTTT.

The table lists this clonotype with many counts. The chain links TRBV7-2 to TRBJ2-5; D is possibly TRBD2 (6 bases). V was clipped by 0 bases and J by 4 bases, with 9 bases between them. This CDR3 spans 14 amino acids. The germline CDR1 and CDR2 sequences are SGHTA and FQGNSA. CDR3 coding DNA: TGTGCCAGCAGCTTAGCGGGGGGTCTAGAGACCCAGTACTTC. Its translation: CASSLAGGLETQYF.

This clonotype was recorded a few times. A read error may account for a junction end that differs from germline. The V call is TRBV2, the J call TRBJ1-5; TRBD1 agrees at 7 bases. The V gene's germline CDR1 is SNHLY and CDR2 FYNNEI. CDR3 length equals 15 residues. CDR3 residues: CASASTRGEGQPQNF. CDR3 sequence (DNA): TGTGCCAGCGCCTCAACCAGGGGGGAAGGTCAGCCCCAGAATTTT. The full variable domain, its missing parts supplied by reference TRBV2 and TRBJ1-5, is EPEVTQTPSHQVTQMGQEVILRCVPISNHLYFYWYRQILGQKVEFLVSFYNNEISEKSEIFDDQFSVERPDGSNFTLKIRSTKLEDSAMYFCASASTRGEGQPQNFGDGTRLSIL.

A note on this clonotype: The junction differs from germline at one of its ends, possibly a read error. This chain links TRBV28 with TRBJ2-4; D is perhaps TRBD1 (6 bases). The CDR3 is made up of 14 amino acids. The germline CDR1 and CDR2 sequences are MDHEN and SYDVKM. Here the CDR3 DNA reads TGTGCCAGCAGTTTATCCCAGGGGAAAAAAATTCAGTACTTC. It encodes CASSLSQGKKIQYF.

This clonotype was counted ten times or more. The chain uses TRBV18 and TRBJ2-3; D is possibly TRBD1 (7 bases). The CDR3 is 16 amino acids. Germline lookup yields CDR1 KGHSH and CDR2 LQKENI. V lost 6 bases, J lost 6 bases, and 22 bases lay in between. In DNA, the CDR3 is TGTGCCAGCTCCCTTGCCGCGGGACAGTATCGGGATACGCAGTATTTT. Its protein product is CASSLAAGQYRDTQYF.

This clonotype was recorded at least ten times. This chain joins TRBV5-1 and TRBJ2-2, with D unclear. Germline V gene lookup returns CDR1 SGHRS and CDR2 YFSETQ. The CDR3 spans 12 residues. V was cut by 4 bases and J by 5 bases, with 6 bases left in between. The CDR3 loop is CASSTATGELFF. The CDR3 DNA reads TGCGCCAGCAGCACAGCAACCGGGGAGCTGTTTTTT.

This clonotype was recorded at least ten times. The rearrangement links TRBV9 to TRBJ2-2; no firm D call. Trimming removed 4 bases from V and 6 bases from J, with 10 bases in between. CDR3 length: 13 amino acids. Per germline, CDR1 SGDLS and CDR2 YYNGEE. The CDR3 protein is CASSSRTSGELFF. In DNA, the CDR3 is TGTGCCAGCAGCAGCCGGACCTCCGGGGAGCTGTTTTTT. The full variable domain, its missing parts supplied by reference TRBV9 and TRBJ2-2, is DSGVTQTPKHLITATGQRVTLRCSPRSGDLSVYWYQQSLDQGLQFLIQYYNGEERAKGNILERFSAQQFPDLHSELNLSSLELGDSALYFCASSSRTSGELFFGEGSRLTVL.

At least ten counts were recorded for this clonotype. The rearrangement joins TRBV20-1 to TRBJ2-5; 8 nucleotides line up with TRBD1. V trimming: 6 bases; J trimming: 5 bases; junction bases outside the gene matches: 11. The CDR3 is 14 amino acids. Germline loops: CDR1 DFQATT, CDR2 SNEGSKA (reference sequence). The CDR3 nucleotides are TGCAGTGCCATCCCAGGGGGCGAGGGGGAGACCCAGTACTTC. This gives the protein CSAIPGGEGETQYF.

This clonotype was seen at least ten times. CDR3 sequence reads: CASRSFGTVEETQYF. CDR3 DNA: TGTGCCAGCAGGTCCTTTGGGACAGTTGAAGAGACCCAGTACTTC. This sequence joins TRBV12-3 or TRBV12-4 and TRBJ2-5, with TRBD1 matching over 7 bases. The CDR3 length is 15 residues. J was trimmed by 3 bases and V by 6 bases; bases with no gene match: 10.

This clonotype was seen repeatedly, ten times or more. Sequence at one end of the junction differs from germline and may be a read error. The chain recombines TRBV11-2 with TRBJ1-6, with TRBD1 identical over 9 bases. Germline CDR1 reads SGHAT; CDR2 reads FQNNGV. The CDR3 has 13 amino acids. The CDR3 spells CASGGQGYSPLNF. Here the CDR3 DNA reads TGTGCCTCGGGGGGACAGGGTTATTCACCCCTCAACTTT.

In this sample, this clonotype turned up many times. The chain employs TRBV4-3 and TRBJ2-7; 7 bases align to TRBD2. The germline V gene encodes CDR1 LGHNA and CDR2 YSLEER. Trimming cost V 1 base and J 9 bases; bases outside gene matches: 9. CDR3 size: 14 residues. DNA for the CDR3: TGCGCCAGCAGCCAAGGATTGACTGGGGGGGGGCAGTACTTC. This codes for CASSQGLTGGGQYF.

The chain couples TRBV11-3 to TRBJ2-1, with D hard to call. Trimming shortened V by 1 base and J by 5 bases, and 6 bases separated the two germline ends. Germline CDR1 SGHNT, CDR2 YENEEA. The CDR3 loop spans 13 amino acids. This CDR3 is CASSLARDNEQFF. CDR3 bases: TGTGCCAGCAGCTTAGCGAGAGACAATGAGCAGTTCTTC.

This clonotype occurred many times. The V gene is TRBV7-9, the J gene TRBJ1-2; 8 bases map to TRBD1. Unmatched junction bases numbered 4, after V lost 3 bases and J lost 4 bases. CDR1 and CDR2 from the germline V gene are SEHNR and FQNEAQ (reference sequence). The CDR3 totals 14 residues. The CDR3 is CASSFTGTGYGYTF. In DNA form, the CDR3 reads TGTGCCAGCAGCTTTACCGGGACAGGCTATGGCTACACCTTC.

With respect to this clonotype: Relative to the germline gene, one junction end is altered; a read error may explain this. V usage is TRBV28 and J usage is TRBJ1-5; 7 bases fit TRBD1. CDR1 is MDHEN, CDR2 SYDVKM, per germline. There are 17 residues in the CDR3. CDR3 sequence (DNA): TGTGCCAGCAGTTTCAATCCTGGACAGGCCCCCAATCAGCCCCAGAATTTT. Its translation is CASSFNPGQAPNQPQNF.

The sample holds many counts of this clonotype. The rearrangement uses TRBV6-5 and TRBJ1-1; tentative D call: TRBD1 (6 bases). Germline values: CDR1 MNHEY, CDR2 SVGAGI. V lost 8 bases to trimming and J lost 5 bases, with 21 bases between them. The CDR3 is 15 amino acids. CDR3 sequence reads: CASRGETGSLTEAFF. CDR3 nucleotides: TGTGCCAGCCGGGGGGAAACAGGGTCACTAACTGAAGCTTTCTTT.

This clonotype showed up many times. This rearrangement joins TRBV4-3 to TRBJ1-2; D may be TRBD1 (5 bases). Trimming removed 0 bases at V and 4 bases at J, with 18 bases between. Germline V lookup: CDR1 LGHNA, CDR2 YSLEER. The CDR3 has 17 residues. The CDR3 coding sequence is TGCGCCAGCAGCCAAGATCCCTTTCTGGGCACAGGCTATGGCTACACCTTC. It translates to CASSQDPFLGTGYGYTF.

This clonotype was observed many times. The chain combines TRBV6-2 or TRBV6-3 with TRBJ1-1, with 8 bases fitting TRBD1. J was trimmed by 3 bases and V by 8 bases; bases with no gene match: 2. Germline lookup yields CDR1 MNHEY and CDR2 SVGEGT. This CDR3 region has 12 residues. As DNA, the CDR3 is TGTGCCAGCGGACAGGGTTACACTGAAGCTTTCTTT. It encodes CASGQGYTEAFF.

This clonotype was detected ten times or more. This rearrangement joins TRBV7-9 to TRBJ2-7, with 7 positions matching TRBD2. CDR1 and CDR2 from the germline V gene are SEHNR and FQNEAQ (reference sequence). This CDR3 comprises 14 residues. Trimming at V came to 4 bases and at J to 6 bases, leaving 9 bases not matched to a gene. In DNA, the CDR3 is TGTGCCAGCAGCTCCCCGGGGCGGGGGTTCGAGCAGTACTTC. Translated: CASSSPGRGFEQYF.

This clonotype was counted ten times or more. This chain links TRBV5-1 with TRBJ2-7; D is possibly TRBD2 (6 bases). V was pared by 5 bases and J by 1 base, with 10 bases between. The germline CDR1 and CDR2 sequences are SGHRS and YFSETQ. The CDR3 covers 13 residues. For the CDR3, the DNA is TGCGCCAGCAGTGGGGGGTTGTCCTACGAGCAGTACTTC. It encodes CASSGGLSYEQYF.

This clonotype was seen repeatedly, ten times or more. Mismatch with germline at one junction end may stem from a read error. This chain connects TRBV12-3 or TRBV12-4 to TRBJ2-1, with 10 bases aligning to TRBD2. CDR3 length: 11 residues. CDR3 in DNA: TGTGCCAGCAGAGTACTAGCGGGGACCTACTTC. It is translated as CASRVLAGTYF.

This clonotype came up many times. The gene calls are TRBV7-2 and TRBJ2-5; 7 bases are shared with TRBD2. The V gene's germline CDR1 is SGHTA and CDR2 FQGNSA. The CDR3 totals 16 residues. Unmatched junction bases numbered 10, after V lost 5 bases and J lost 1 base. CDR3 coding DNA: TGTGCCAGCAGCCCGCAAGTGACTAGCTTCCAAGAGACCCAGTACTTC. It yields the protein CASSPQVTSFQETQYF.

This clonotype was counted many times. This chain links TRBV20-1 with TRBJ2-1; TRBD2 agrees at 9 bases. V shed 2 bases, J shed 8 bases, and the junction held 10 bases outside the gene matches. This CDR3 is 15 amino acids long. From germline, CDR1 is DFQATT and CDR2 SNEGSKA (reference sequence). The CDR3 region is CSARQGGGALDEQFF. For the CDR3, the DNA is TGCAGTGCTAGACAGGGCGGGGGGGCCTTAGATGAGCAGTTCTTC.